The 20 T cell receptor beta chains listed next were all sequenced from one sample in a study of blood T cell repertoires in COVID-19. Sequencing was performed with immunoSEQ multiplex PCR; in TCRdb, only in-frame clones are kept and a portion is missing. The sample lists about 60,000 clones; approximately 88% were seen once. The specimen was peripheral blood. Receptor source: a human donor in a cohort sampled during active COVID-19.

V usage is TRBV6-6 and J usage is TRBJ1-1; 8 bases are a match to TRBD1. CDR1 MNHNY and CDR2 SVGAGI come from the germline V gene (reference sequence). Trimming removed 6 bases from V and 1 base from J; junction bases left unmatched: 4. The CDR3 sequence is 14 residues long. The CDR3 DNA follows: TGTGCCAGCAGACCCGACAGGGGGAACACTGAAGCTTTCTTT. Its protein product is CASRPDRGNTEAFF.

The chain links TRBV6-5 to TRBJ1-2; 11 bases fit TRBD1. Looked up from germline, CDR1 is MNHEY and CDR2 is SVGAGI. The CDR3 sequence is 15 residues long. The trim removed 4 bases at V and 7 bases at J, leaving 8 bases unmatched. As DNA, the CDR3 is TGTGCCAGCAGTTCCCCAGGACAGGGGGCCGGTGGCTACACCTTC. It encodes CASSSPGQGAGGYTF.

This rearrangement joins TRBV5-4 to TRBJ1-1, with TRBD1 matching 12 bases. V dropped 3 bases and J dropped 3; count of bases not matched to a gene: 3. Germline assignment: CDR1 SGHNT and CDR2 YYREEE (reference sequence). This CDR3 spans 15 amino acids. CDR3 sequence reads: CASSWGDRGHTEAFF. The DNA for the CDR3 is TGTGCCAGCAGCTGGGGGGACAGGGGGCACACTGAAGCTTTCTTT.

The chain employs TRBV2 and TRBJ2-7; the D gene is possibly TRBD1 (5 bases). V lost 6 bases and J 7 bases, leaving 13 bases between the germline ends. From germline, CDR1 is SNHLY and CDR2 FYNNEI. This CDR3 has 12 amino acids. In DNA, the CDR3 is TGTGCCAGCAGGTTACAAGGGGAAGAGCAGTACTTC. It is translated as CASRLQGEEQYF.

In its sample, this clone was seen a few times. The chain couples TRBV6-5 to TRBJ1-1; the match to TRBD1 covers 7 bases. Germline trimming cut 6 bases from V and 1 base from J; bases unmatched to any gene: 2. The length of the CDR3 is 13 residues. From germline, CDR1 is MNHEY and CDR2 SVGAGI. CDR3 region: CASRQGRNTEAFF. DNA of the CDR3: TGTGCCAGCAGACAGGGGCGGAACACTGAAGCTTTCTTT.

This chain joins TRBV10-1 and TRBJ2-1; 12 positions match TRBD2. Germline lookup yields CDR1 WNHNN and CDR2 SYGVQD (reference sequence). Trimming at V came to 6 bases and at J to 10 bases, leaving 10 bases not matched to a gene. The CDR3 contains 15 residues. CDR3 in amino acids: CASSEGLAGIMEQFF. The CDR3 DNA reads TGCGCCAGCAGCGAAGGACTAGCGGGAATAATGGAGCAGTTCTTC.

V is TRBV20-1 and J is TRBJ2-1; tentative D call: TRBD2 (6 bases). Germline V lookup: CDR1 DFQATT, CDR2 SNEGSKA (reference sequence). Trimming removed 3 bases from V and 0 bases from J, with 9 bases in between. The CDR3 length is 14 residues. The CDR3 here is CSASRGSSYNEQFF. The CDR3, as DNA: TGCAGTGCTAGTCGGGGGAGCTCCTACAATGAGCAGTTCTTC.

The chain has TRBV7-2 and TRBJ1-2; D is ambiguous. CDR1 is SGHTA and CDR2 is FQGNSA in the germline V gene. V was shortened by 5 bases and J by 4 bases, with 14 bases between the two germline ends. The CDR3 contains 14 residues. The CDR3 protein is CASSPPSGSYGYTF. CDR3 DNA sequence: TGTGCCAGCAGCCCACCCTCGGGGAGCTATGGCTACACCTTC.

This chain uses TRBV7-9 with TRBJ1-1; 7 bases align to TRBD1. V dropped 7 bases and J dropped 1; count of bases not matched to a gene: 12. Per the germline V gene, CDR1 is SEHNR and CDR2 is FQNEAQ (reference sequence). The CDR3 is 16 residues long. CDR3 coding DNA: TGTGCCAGCACTATAGGAGACAGGGCGGGGAACACTGAAGCTTTCTTT. This sequence encodes CASTIGDRAGNTEAFF. The full variable domain, rest sourced from reference TRBV7-9 and TRBJ1-1, is DTGVSQNPRHKITKRGQNVTFRCDPISEHNRLYWYRQTLGQGPEFLTYFQNEAQLEKSRLLSDRFSAERPKGSFSTLEIQRTEQGDSAMYLCASTIGDRAGNTEAFFGQGTRLTVV.

This chain links TRBV7-2 with TRBJ1-2; 9 bases agree with TRBD1. The CDR3 is 13 amino acids. From germline, CDR1 is SGHTA and CDR2 FQGNSA. The V gene end was trimmed by 8 bases and the J gene end by 7 bases; junction bases not matched to a gene: 8. CDR3 DNA sequence: TGTGCCAGCGGCCGGGACAGGGAGGCTGGCTACACCTTC. Its translation: CASGRDREAGYTF.

The rearrangement uses TRBV27 and TRBJ2-1, with TRBD2 matching 8 bases. J was trimmed by 5 bases and V by 8 bases; bases with no gene match: 8. The CDR3 has 14 residues. The germline gives CDR1 MNHEY, CDR2 SMNVEV (reference sequence). CDR3 amino acids: CASGTGRANNEQFF. For the CDR3, the DNA is TGTGCCAGCGGTACCGGGAGGGCTAACAATGAGCAGTTCTTC.

The chain couples TRBV9 to TRBJ2-5, with D tentatively TRBD1 (8 bases). Germline V gene sequence: CDR1 SGDLS, CDR2 YYNGEE. This CDR3 region has 16 residues. V dropped 0 bases and J dropped 4 bases, with 16 bases sitting between them. CDR3: CASSVGGGQAPETQYF. CDR3 DNA sequence: TGTGCCAGCAGCGTAGGCGGGGGACAGGCCCCAGAGACCCAGTACTTC.

The rearrangement uses TRBV7-8 and TRBJ2-2; 15 bases fit TRBD2. The CDR3 has 17 residues. Per germline, CDR1 SGHVS and CDR2 FQNEAQ. V shed 8 bases and J 7 bases; nucleotides not matched to a gene: 11. The CDR3 bases are TGTGCCAGCCTAGGCCCGGGACTAGCGGGAGGAGGCGGGGAGCTGTTTTTT. Residues: CASLGPGLAGGGGELFF.

This chain joins TRBV25-1 and TRBJ1-1; possible D gene TRBD1, 5 bases. Between the trimmed V and J ends, which lost 6 bases and 1 base, there was a span of 9 bases. The CDR3 spans 13 residues. CDR1 MGHDK and CDR2 SYGVNS come from the germline V gene. The CDR3 DNA reads as TGTGCCAGCAGAACGACAGCGAACACTGAAGCTTTCTTT. Residues: CASRTTANTEAFF.

V and J are TRBV6-2 or TRBV6-3 and TRBJ2-1, with D uncertain. V dropped 5 bases and J dropped 6 bases, with 17 bases sitting between them. From germline, CDR1 is MNHEY and CDR2 SVGEGT. This CDR3 is 15 amino acids long. The CDR3: CASSRSNTHVNEQFF. DNA for the CDR3: TGTGCCAGCAGTCGGAGCAACACTCACGTCAATGAGCAGTTCTTC.

This clone was seen only a few times. This chain joins TRBV5-1 and TRBJ1-2, with 7 bases aligning to TRBD1. The CDR3 is 15 amino acids. Trimming removed 4 bases from V and 4 bases from J; junction bases left unmatched: 10. Germline assignment: CDR1 SGHRS and CDR2 YFSETQ. The DNA for the CDR3 is TGCGCCAGCAGCCCGGAGCCGAGGGACAGCTATGGCTACACCTTC. Translating it yields CASSPEPRDSYGYTF.

This chain's CDR3 is CASSLYGTSGHNEQFF. The CDR3 DNA reads as TGTGCCAGCAGCTTATACGGGACTAGCGGTCACAATGAGCAGTTCTTC. The chain carries TRBV7-3 and TRBJ2-1; 11 bases agree with TRBD2. In germline, CDR1 is SGHTA, CDR2 FQGTGA. V trimming: 2 bases; J trimming: 5 bases; junction bases outside the gene matches: 5. The CDR3 is 16 amino acids. Combining the CDR3 with reference TRBV7-3 and TRBJ2-1 gives the whole variable domain GAGVSQTPSNKVTEKGKYVELRCDPISGHTALYWYRQSLGQGPEFLIYFQGTGAADDSGLPNDRFFAVRPEGSVSTLKIQRTERGDSAVYLCASSLYGTSGHNEQFFGPGTRLTVL.

This chain links TRBV28 with TRBJ2-7; 7 positions match TRBD1. Germline CDR1 is MDHEN and CDR2 is SYDVKM. CDR3 length: 15 amino acids. The ends lost 1 base at V and 3 bases at J; junction bases unmatched: 6. CDR3 sequence reads: CASSLSGQVDYEQYF. As DNA, the CDR3 is TGTGCCAGCAGTTTATCTGGACAGGTTGACTACGAGCAGTACTTC.

This sequence joins TRBV3-1 (or the pseudogene TRBV3-2) and TRBJ2-5; D possibly corresponds to TRBD1 (5 bases). Germline-derived CDR1 and CDR2 are LGHDT and YNNKEL (reference sequence). CDR3 length equals 14 residues. V lost 2 bases and J lost 5, with 12 bases in between. This chain's CDR3 is CASSQSLKGETQYF. In nucleotides, the CDR3 is TGTGCCAGCAGCCAAAGCCTGAAGGGGGAGACCCAGTACTTC.

The chain uses TRBV15 and TRBJ2-5; D is possibly TRBD1 (5 bases). Germline V gives CDR1 LNHNV, CDR2 YYDKDF (reference sequence). The CDR3 covers 15 residues. V was clipped by 0 bases and J by 2 bases, with 10 bases between them. The CDR3 DNA sequence: TGTGCCACCAGCAGAGATTACAGGCAACAAGAGACCCAGTACTTC. This codes for CATSRDYRQQETQYF. Supplemented by reference TRBV15 and TRBJ2-5, the full variable domain reads DAMVIQNPRYQVTQFGKPVTLSCSQTLNHNVMYWYQQKSSQAPKLLFHYYDKDFNNEADTPDNFQSRRPNTSFCFLDIRSPGLGDTAMYLCATSRDYRQQETQYFGPGTRLLVL.